The present entry profiles one TCR beta chain with its context. Its target is unknown. Using RNA transcripts as the source, TCR beta CDR3 regions were amplified. First-round RT-PCR of the TCR CDR3 relied on the HTBI primer set. MiXCR, applied by TCRdb to the multiplex PCR reads, yields one record per CDR3 protein. The table lists more than 550,000 distinct CDR3 sequences, roughly 17% of them singletons. This sample stems from a study of T cells in Graves' hyperthyroidism and ophthalmopathy. Study as a whole: Blood from the periphery was taken at initial diagnosis, before any treatment. Whole-study findings and limits: Ophthalmopathy stood apart from stable hyperthyroidism in a 13 V-J model.

The length of the CDR3 is 15 residues. Germline V lookup: CDR1 SGHDT, CDR2 YYEEEE. Trimming cost V 0 bases and J 6 bases, with 13 bases left between them. Researchers defined stable Graves' hyperthyroidism as no ophthalmopathy progression within 18 months. The PBMCs had their origin in roughly 10 ml of fresh peripheral blood. The rearrangement links TRBV5-6 to TRBJ2-1, with D maybe TRBD1 (6 bases). Sequencing was done on a sample of blood. The TCR comes from a man aged 50 to 60 with Graves' hyperthyroidism. CDR3: CASSLDPGVSNEQFF. CDR3 nucleotides: TGTGCCAGCAGCTTGGATCCAGGGGTAAGCAATGAGCAGTTCTTC.